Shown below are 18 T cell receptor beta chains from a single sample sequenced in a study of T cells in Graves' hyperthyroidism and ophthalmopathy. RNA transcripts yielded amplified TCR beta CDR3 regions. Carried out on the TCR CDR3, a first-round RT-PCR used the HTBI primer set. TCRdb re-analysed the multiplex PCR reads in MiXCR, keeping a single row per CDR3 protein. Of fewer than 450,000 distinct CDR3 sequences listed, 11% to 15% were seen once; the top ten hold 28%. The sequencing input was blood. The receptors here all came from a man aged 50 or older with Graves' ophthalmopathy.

The CDR3 DNA reads TGTGCCAGCAGTCCCAATGTGCGATACAGAGTGGGGGATACGCAGTATTTT. Its protein product is CASSPNVRYRVGDTQYF. This chain connects TRBV27 to TRBJ2-3; D not resolved. Germline CDR1 MNHEY, CDR2 SMNVEV (reference sequence). CDR3 length equals 17 residues. The germline V and J ends were trimmed by 5 bases and 6 bases, with 24 bases remaining between them.

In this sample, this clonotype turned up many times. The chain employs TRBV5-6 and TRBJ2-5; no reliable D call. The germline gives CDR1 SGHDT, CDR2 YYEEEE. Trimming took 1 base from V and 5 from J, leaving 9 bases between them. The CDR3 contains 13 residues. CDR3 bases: TGTGCCAGCAGCTTGCCTAACGCGGAGACCCAGTACTTC. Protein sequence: CASSLPNAETQYF.

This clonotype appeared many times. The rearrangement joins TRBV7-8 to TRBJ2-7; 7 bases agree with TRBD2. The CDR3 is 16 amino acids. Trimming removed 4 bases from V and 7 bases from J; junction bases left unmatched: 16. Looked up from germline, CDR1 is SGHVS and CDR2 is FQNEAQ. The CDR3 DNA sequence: TGTGCCAGCAGCTCGTACCGGGGGGAAAGGAGGGAGGAGCAGTACTTC. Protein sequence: CASSSYRGERREEQYF.

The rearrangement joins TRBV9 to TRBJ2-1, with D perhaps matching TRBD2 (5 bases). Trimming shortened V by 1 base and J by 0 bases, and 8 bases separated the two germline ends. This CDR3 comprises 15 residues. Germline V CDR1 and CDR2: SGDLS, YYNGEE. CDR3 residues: CASSVLADSYNEQFF. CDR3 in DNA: TGTGCCAGCAGCGTACTAGCTGACTCCTACAATGAGCAGTTCTTC.

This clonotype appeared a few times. The CDR3 spells CSVVSVAGTGKDTQYF. The CDR3 nucleotides are TGCAGCGTTGTGAGTGTGGCAGGGACCGGGAAAGATACGCAGTATTTT. The rearrangement uses TRBV29-1 and TRBJ2-3; D may be TRBD1 or TRBD2 (5 bases each). V lost 4 bases and J 5 bases, leaving 22 bases between the germline ends. The CDR3 covers 16 residues. Per germline, CDR1 SQVTM and CDR2 ANQGSEA.

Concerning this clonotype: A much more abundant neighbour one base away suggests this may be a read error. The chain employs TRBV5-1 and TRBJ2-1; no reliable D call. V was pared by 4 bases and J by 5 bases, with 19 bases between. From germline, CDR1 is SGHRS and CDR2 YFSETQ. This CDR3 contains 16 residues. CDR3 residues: CASSRTQIWINNEQFF. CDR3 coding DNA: TGCGCCAGCAGCCGTACACAAATCTGGATAAACAATGAGCAGTTCTTC.

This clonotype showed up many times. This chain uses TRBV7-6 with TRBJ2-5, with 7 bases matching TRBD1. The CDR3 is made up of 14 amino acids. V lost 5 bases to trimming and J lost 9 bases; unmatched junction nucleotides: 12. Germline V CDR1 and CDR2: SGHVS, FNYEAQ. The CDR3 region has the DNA TGTGCCAGCAGCGAAAAACTAGGGCAGGGGGCCCAGTACTTC. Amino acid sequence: CASSEKLGQGAQYF.

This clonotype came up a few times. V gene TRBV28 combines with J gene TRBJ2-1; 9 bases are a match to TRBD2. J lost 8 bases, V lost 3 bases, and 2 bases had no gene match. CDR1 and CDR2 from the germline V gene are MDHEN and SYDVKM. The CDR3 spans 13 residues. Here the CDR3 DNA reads TGTGCCAGCAGTTTTCTAGCGGGACATGAGCAGTTCTTC. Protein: CASSFLAGHEQFF.

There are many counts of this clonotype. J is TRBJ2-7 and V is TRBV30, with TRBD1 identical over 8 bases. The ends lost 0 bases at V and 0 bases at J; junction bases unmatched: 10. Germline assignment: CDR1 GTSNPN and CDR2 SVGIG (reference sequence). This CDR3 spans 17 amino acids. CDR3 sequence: CAWSVILTGVPSYEQYF. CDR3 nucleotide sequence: TGTGCCTGGAGTGTAATCCTGACAGGGGTTCCCTCCTACGAGCAGTACTTC.

CDR3 in DNA: TGTGCCAGCAGTGGGAGACAGGGACGAGGGTCACCCCTCCACTTT. It translates to CASSGRQGRGSPLHF. The chain links TRBV2 to TRBJ1-6; 7 nucleotides align to TRBD1. The V segment lost 4 bases and the J segment 10 bases; nucleotides outside the gene matches: 10. This CDR3 has 15 amino acids. Germline V gene sequence: CDR1 SNHLY, CDR2 FYNNEI. Full variable domain (outside the CDR3, taken from reference TRBV2 and TRBJ1-6): EPEVTQTPSHQVTQMGQEVILRCVPISNHLYFYWYRQILGQKVEFLVSFYNNEISEKSEIFDDQFSVERPDGSNFTLKIRSTKLEDSAMYFCASSGRQGRGSPLHFGNGTRLTVT.

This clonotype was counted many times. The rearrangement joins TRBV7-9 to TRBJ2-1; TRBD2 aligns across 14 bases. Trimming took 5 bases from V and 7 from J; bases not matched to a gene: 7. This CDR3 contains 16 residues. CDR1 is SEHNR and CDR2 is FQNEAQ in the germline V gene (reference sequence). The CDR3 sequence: CASSPRLAGGTNEQFF. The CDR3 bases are TGTGCCAGCAGCCCACGACTAGCGGGAGGGACGAATGAGCAGTTCTTC.

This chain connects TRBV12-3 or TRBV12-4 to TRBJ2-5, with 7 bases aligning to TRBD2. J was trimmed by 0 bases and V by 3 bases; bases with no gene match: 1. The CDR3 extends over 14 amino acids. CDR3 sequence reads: CASSLREYQETQYF. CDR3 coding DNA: TGTGCCAGCAGTTTGCGGGAGTACCAAGAGACCCAGTACTTC.

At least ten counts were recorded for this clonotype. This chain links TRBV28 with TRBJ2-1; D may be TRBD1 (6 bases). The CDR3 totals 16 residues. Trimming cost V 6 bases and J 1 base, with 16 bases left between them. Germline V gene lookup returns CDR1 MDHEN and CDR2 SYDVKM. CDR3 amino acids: CASRGYTGNSYNEQFF. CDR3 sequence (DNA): TGTGCCAGCAGGGGATATACAGGGAATTCCTACAATGAGCAGTTCTTC.

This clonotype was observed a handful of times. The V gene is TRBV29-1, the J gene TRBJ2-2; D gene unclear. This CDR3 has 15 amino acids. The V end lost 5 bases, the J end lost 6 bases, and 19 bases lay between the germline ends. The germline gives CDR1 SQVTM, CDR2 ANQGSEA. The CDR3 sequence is CSVRSGRRLSGELFF. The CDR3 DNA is TGCAGCGTTAGGTCAGGTCGGCGGCTTTCCGGGGAGCTGTTTTTT.

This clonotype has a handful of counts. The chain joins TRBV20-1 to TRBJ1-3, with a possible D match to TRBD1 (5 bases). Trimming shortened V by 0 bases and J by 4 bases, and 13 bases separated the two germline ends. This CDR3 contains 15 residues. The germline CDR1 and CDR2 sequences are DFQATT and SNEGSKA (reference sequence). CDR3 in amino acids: CSARDAQGAGNTIYF. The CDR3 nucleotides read TGCAGTGCTAGAGATGCGCAGGGCGCCGGAAACACCATATATTTT.

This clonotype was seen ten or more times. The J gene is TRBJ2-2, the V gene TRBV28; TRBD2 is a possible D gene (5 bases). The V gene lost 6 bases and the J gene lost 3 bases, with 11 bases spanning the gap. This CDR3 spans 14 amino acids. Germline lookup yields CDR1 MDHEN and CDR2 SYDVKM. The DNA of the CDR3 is TGTGCCAGCAGCCAAGACTACTACACCGGGGAGCTGTTTTTT. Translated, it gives CASSQDYYTGELFF.

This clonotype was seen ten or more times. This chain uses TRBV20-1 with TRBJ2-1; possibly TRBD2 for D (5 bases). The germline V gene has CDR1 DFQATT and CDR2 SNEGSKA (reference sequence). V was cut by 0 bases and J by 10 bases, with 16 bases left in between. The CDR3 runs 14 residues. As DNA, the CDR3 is TGCAGTGCTAGAGATCCTTTGTCCCTAGCCGAGCAGTTCTTC. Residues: CSARDPLSLAEQFF.

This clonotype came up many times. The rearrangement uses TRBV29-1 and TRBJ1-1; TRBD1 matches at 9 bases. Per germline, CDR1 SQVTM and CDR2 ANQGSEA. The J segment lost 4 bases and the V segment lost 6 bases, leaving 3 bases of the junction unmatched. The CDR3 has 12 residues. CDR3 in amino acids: CSVGQGGTEAFF. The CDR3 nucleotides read TGCAGCGTGGGACAGGGAGGCACTGAAGCTTTCTTT.